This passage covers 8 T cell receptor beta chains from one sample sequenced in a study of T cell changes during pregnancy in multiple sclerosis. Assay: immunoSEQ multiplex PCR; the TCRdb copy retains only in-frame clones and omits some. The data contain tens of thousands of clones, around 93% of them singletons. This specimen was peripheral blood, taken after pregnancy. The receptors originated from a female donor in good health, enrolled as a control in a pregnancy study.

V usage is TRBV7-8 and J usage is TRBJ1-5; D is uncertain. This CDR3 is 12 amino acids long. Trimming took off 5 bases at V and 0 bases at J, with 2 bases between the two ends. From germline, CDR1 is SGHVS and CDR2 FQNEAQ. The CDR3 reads CASSLSNQPQHF. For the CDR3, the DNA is TGTGCCAGCAGCCTTAGCAATCAGCCCCAGCATTTT.

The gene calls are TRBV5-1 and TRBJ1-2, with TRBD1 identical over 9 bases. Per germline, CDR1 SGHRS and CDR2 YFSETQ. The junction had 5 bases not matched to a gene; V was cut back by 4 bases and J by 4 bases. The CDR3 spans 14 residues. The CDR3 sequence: CASSLLDRGYGYTF. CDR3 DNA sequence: TGCGCCAGCAGCCTTCTGGACAGGGGCTATGGCTACACCTTC. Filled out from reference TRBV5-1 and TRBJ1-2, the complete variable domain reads KAGVTQTPRYLIKTRGQQVTLSCSPISGHRSVSWYQQTPGQGLQFLFEYFSETQRNKGNFPGRFSGRQFSNSRSEMNVSTLELGDSALYLCASSLLDRGYGYTFGSGTRLTVV.

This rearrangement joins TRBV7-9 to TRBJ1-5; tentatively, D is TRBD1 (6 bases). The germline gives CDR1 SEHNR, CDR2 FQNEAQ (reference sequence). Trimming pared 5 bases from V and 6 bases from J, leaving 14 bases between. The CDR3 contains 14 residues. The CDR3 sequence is CASSKGQRGQPQHF. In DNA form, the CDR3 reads TGTGCCAGCAGCAAAGGACAGCGTGGTCAGCCCCAGCATTTT.

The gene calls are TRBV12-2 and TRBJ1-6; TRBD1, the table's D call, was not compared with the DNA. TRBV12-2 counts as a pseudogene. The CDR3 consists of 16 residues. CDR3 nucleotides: TGTGCAAGTCGCTTAGCCCGGACAGGGGAAAATTCACCCCTCCACTTT. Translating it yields CASRLARTGENSPLHF.

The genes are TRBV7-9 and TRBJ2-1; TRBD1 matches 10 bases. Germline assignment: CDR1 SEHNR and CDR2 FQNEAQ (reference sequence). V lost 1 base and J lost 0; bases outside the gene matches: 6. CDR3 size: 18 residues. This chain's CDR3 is CASSLVGTGVSSYNEQFF. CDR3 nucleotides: TGTGCCAGCAGCTTAGTGGGGACAGGGGTAAGCTCCTACAATGAGCAGTTCTTC. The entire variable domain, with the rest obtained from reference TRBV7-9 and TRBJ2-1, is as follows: DTGVSQNPRHKITKRGQNVTFRCDPISEHNRLYWYRQTLGQGPEFLTYFQNEAQLEKSRLLSDRFSAERPKGSFSTLEIQRTEQGDSAMYLCASSLVGTGVSSYNEQFFGPGTRLTVL.

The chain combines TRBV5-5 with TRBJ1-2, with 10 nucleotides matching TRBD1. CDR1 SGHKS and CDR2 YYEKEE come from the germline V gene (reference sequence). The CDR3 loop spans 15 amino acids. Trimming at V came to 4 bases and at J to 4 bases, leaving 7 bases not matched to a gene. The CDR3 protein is CASSPDRGVGYGYTF. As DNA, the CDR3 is TGTGCCAGCAGCCCGGACAGGGGGGTGGGCTATGGCTACACCTTC.

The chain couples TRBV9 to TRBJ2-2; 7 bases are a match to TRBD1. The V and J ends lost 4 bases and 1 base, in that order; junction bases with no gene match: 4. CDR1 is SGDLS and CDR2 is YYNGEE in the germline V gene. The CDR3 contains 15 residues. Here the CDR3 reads CASSPGTVNTGELFF. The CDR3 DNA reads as TGTGCCAGCAGCCCCGGGACAGTGAACACCGGGGAGCTGTTTTTT.

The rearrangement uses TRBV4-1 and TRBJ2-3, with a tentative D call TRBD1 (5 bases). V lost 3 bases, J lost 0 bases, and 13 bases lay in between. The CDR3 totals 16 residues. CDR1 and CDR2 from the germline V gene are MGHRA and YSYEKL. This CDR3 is CASSQGLRASTDTQYF. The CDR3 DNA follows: TGCGCCAGCAGCCAGGGTCTCAGGGCTAGCACAGATACGCAGTATTTT.